The 10 T cell receptor beta chains below were found in one sample sequenced in a study of type 1 regulatory T cells. These TCRs are of unknown antigen specificity. TCRdb re-analysed the reads in MiXCR, keeping a single row per CDR3 protein. The repertoire holds approximately 45,000 distinct CDR3 sequences, with roughly an eighth as singletons. Sequencing was carried out using cultured non-Tr1 T cells, either the whole culture or a sorted T cell fraction (not recorded which). Receptors originate from a human donor in good health.

This clonotype was observed a handful of times. This chain joins TRBV7-9 and TRBJ2-7; 9 bases fit TRBD1. The CDR3 sequence is 14 residues long. Losses at the gene ends were 7 bases for V and 3 bases for J; bases not matched to a gene: 7. Germline CDR1 reads SEHNR; CDR2 reads FQNEAQ (reference sequence). Here the CDR3 DNA reads TGTGCCAGCACCAGCCGGGACAGGGTCTACGAGCAGTACTTC. It codes for CASTSRDRVYEQYF.

The table lists this clonotype with many counts. CDR3 sequence: CASSRTLTGGRIGAFF. The CDR3 DNA reads as TGTGCCAGCAGCCGAACTTTGACAGGGGGCCGAATTGGGGCTTTCTTT. The genes are TRBV14 and TRBJ1-1; the match to TRBD1 covers 10 bases. CDR3 length equals 16 residues. V was clipped by 4 bases and J by 11 bases; unmatched bases: 16. The germline V gene encodes CDR1 SGHDN and CDR2 FVKESK. Looking up the rest from reference TRBV14 and TRBJ1-1 gives the full variable domain: EAGVTQFPSHSVIEKGQTVTLRCDPISGHDNLYWYRRVMGKEIKFLLHFVKESKQDESGMPNNRFLAERTGGTYSTLKVQPAELEDSGVYFCASSRTLTGGRIGAFFGQGTRLTVV.

This clonotype was counted a few times. The genes are TRBV30 and TRBJ2-5; D is uncertain. The CDR3 contains 12 residues. V lost 0 bases and J lost 4, with 6 bases in between. Per the germline V gene, CDR1 is GTSNPN and CDR2 is SVGIG (reference sequence). The CDR3 DNA reads TGTGCCTGGAGTGTACTGGCAGAGACCCAGTACTTC. It encodes CAWSVLAETQYF.

This clonotype was seen only a few times. The chain joins TRBV18 to TRBJ2-7; D uncertain. CDR1 KGHSH and CDR2 LQKENI come from the germline V gene. Trimming removed 6 bases at V and 7 bases at J, with 16 bases between. The CDR3 runs 13 residues. The CDR3 nucleotides read TGTGCCAGCTCCCGGGTCCCGGCTAAAGAGCAGTACTTC. Its translation is CASSRVPAKEQYF. The full variable domain, in which reference TRBV18 and TRBJ2-7 provide the parts outside the CDR3, is NAGVMQNPRHLVRRRGQEARLRCSPMKGHSHVYWYRQLPEEGLKFMVYLQKENIIDESGMPKERFSAEFPKEGPSILRIQQVVRGDSAAYFCASSRVPAKEQYFGPGTRLTVT.

The V and J genes are TRBV5-1 and TRBJ2-3; no clear D. The CDR3 is made up of 15 amino acids. Germline CDR1 SGHRS, CDR2 YFSETQ. V gave up 0 bases and J gave up 0 bases, with 8 bases separating them. CDR3 coding DNA: TGCGCCAGCAGCTTGGACAGTACTAGCACAGATACGCAGTATTTT. It translates to CASSLDSTSTDTQYF.

At least ten counts were recorded for this clonotype. The chain is built from TRBV5-1 and TRBJ1-2, with D possibly being TRBD1 (6 bases). The CDR3 runs 15 residues. Germline V lookup: CDR1 SGHRS, CDR2 YFSETQ. The V end was cut by 4 bases, the J end by 5 bases, with 18 bases between. CDR3 residues: CASSRDTSGPYGYTF. In nucleotides, the CDR3 is TGCGCCAGCAGCCGGGACACCTCCGGGCCGTATGGCTACACCTTC.

This clonotype counts as medium-sized. The rearrangement links TRBV5-1 to TRBJ1-1; 7 nucleotides align to TRBD1. The CDR3 extends over 15 amino acids. In germline, CDR1 is SGHRS, CDR2 YFSETQ. Trimming removed 1 base from V and 5 bases from J; junction bases left unmatched: 8. CDR3 protein: CASSLNTGERTEAFF. Here the CDR3 DNA reads TGCGCCAGCAGCTTGAATACAGGGGAGCGAACTGAAGCTTTCTTT.

Note on this clonotype: A much larger clone differs by one base, so this may be a read error. CDR3 residues: CAGRNPGDEQFF. CDR3 DNA: TGTGCCGGCAGAAATCCGGGAGATGAGCAGTTCTTC. V usage is TRBV6-2 or TRBV6-3 and J usage is TRBJ2-1; maybe TRBD2 (6 bases). The CDR3 loop spans 12 amino acids. Germline V gives CDR1 MNHEY, CDR2 SVGEGT.

This clonotype was counted many times. The chain recombines TRBV3-1 with TRBJ2-7; D remains unclear. The germline V and J ends were trimmed by 0 bases and 1 base, with 7 bases remaining between them. Per germline, CDR1 LGHDT and CDR2 YNNKEL (reference sequence). The length of the CDR3 is 14 residues. This CDR3 reads CASSQDSGSYEQYF. The CDR3 bases are TGTGCCAGCAGCCAAGATTCCGGATCCTACGAGCAGTACTTC.

This clonotype was counted a few times. The rearrangement links TRBV5-1 to TRBJ2-3; 11 bases are a match to TRBD2. Germline loops: CDR1 SGHRS, CDR2 YFSETQ. V trimming: 4 bases; J trimming: 0 bases; junction bases outside the gene matches: 4. The CDR3 runs to 16 residues. DNA of the CDR3: TGCGCCAGCAGCCTGGGGACTAGCGGTAGCACAGATACGCAGTATTTT. Amino acid sequence: CASSLGTSGSTDTQYF.